This is a list of T cell receptor beta chains from one sample in a study of Ad26.COV2.S vaccination and SARS-CoV-2 variants. The data were produced by immunoSEQ multiplex PCR, yet TCRdb's version contains in-frame clones alone and is incomplete. In the table there are 440,000 or so clones, roughly 91% of which are singletons. The source material was peripheral blood, sampled in a trial of Ad26.COV2.S vaccine versus placebo. The receptors here all came from a person between 18 and 65 years old who received the Ad26.COV2.S COVID-19 vaccine or a placebo. The CDR3 runs from the conserved cysteine through the conserved F or W. D genes are given only for firm matches. Some rows have no size entry. The others give once, few or many, or a class for an expanded clone.

v_gene	d_gene	abundance	j_gene	CDR3nt	CDR3aa
TRBV3-1/TRBV3-2	TRBD1	-	TRBJ2-5	TGTGCCAGCCACGGACAGGGGAGTAGAGAGACCCAGTACTTC	CASHGQGSRETQYF
TRBV27	-	once	TRBJ1-5	TGTGCCAGCAGTTTATCTCGGACAGCTAGCAATCAGCCCCAGCATTTT	CASSLSRTASNQPQHF
TRBV30	-	-	TRBJ1-1	TGTGCCTGGAAGGCCGGAGTGAACACTGAAGCTTTCTTT	CAWKAGVNTEAFF
TRBV5-8	-	once	TRBJ1-1	TGTGCCAGCAGCTTCAGGGTCAGGGCTGAAGCTTTCTTT	CASSFRVRAEAFF
TRBV7-2	TRBD1	-	TRBJ2-4	TGTGCCAGCAGCTTAGCCGGGACAGGGAAAAACATTCAGTACTTC	CASSLAGTGKNIQYF
TRBV7-3	TRBD2	-	TRBJ2-1	TGTGCCAGCAGCTTAGAACTAGCGGGACACAATGAGCAGTTCTTC	CASSLELAGHNEQFF
TRBV10-3	TRBD2	-	TRBJ2-3	TGTGCCATCAGTGAACTAGCGGGAGGGCCTGTAGATACGCAGTATTTT	CAISELAGGPVDTQYF
TRBV7-2	-	-	TRBJ2-7	TGTGCCAGCAGCCCCGACACCTACGAGCAGTACTTC	CASSPDTYEQYF
TRBV12-3/TRBV12-4	-	-	TRBJ2-3	TGTGCCAGCAGTTACAGGAGGGATACGCAGTATTTT	CASSYRRDTQYF
TRBV4-2	-	-	TRBJ2-1	TGTGCCAGCAGCCGAGGGGATAACGACAATGAGCAGTTCTTC	CASSRGDNDNEQFF